This passage covers 9 T cell receptor beta chains from one sample sequenced in a study of technical replicates of blood from a few donors. This table comes from immunoSEQ multiplex PCR, and its TCRdb copy is limited to in-frame clones, with some not included. Of about 93,000 clones listed, 95% were seen once; the top ten hold just over 0.25%. Sequencing was done on a sample of T cells isolated from PBMCs. These receptor sequences come from a human donor in good health.

The chain combines TRBV27 with TRBJ1-1; D unresolved. Trimming took off 2 bases at V and 3 bases at J, with 7 bases between the two ends. This CDR3 spans 13 amino acids. Germline CDR1 MNHEY, CDR2 SMNVEV (reference sequence). In nucleotides, the CDR3 is TGTGCCAGCAGTTTAATCCGGGACACTGAAGCTTTCTTT. It is translated as CASSLIRDTEAFF.

This clone was seen just once. The chain uses TRBV28 and TRBJ1-2; 10 bases line up with TRBD1. The CDR3 contains 17 residues. The J segment lost 2 bases and the V segment lost 4 bases, leaving 10 bases of the junction unmatched. CDR1 and CDR2 (germline): MDHEN, SYDVKM. The CDR3: CASSSPTRQGANYGYTF. In DNA, the CDR3 is TGTGCCAGCAGTTCACCTACTAGACAGGGGGCGAACTATGGCTACACCTTC.

The rearrangement uses TRBV4-2 and TRBJ2-7, with D possibly TRBD1 on 5 matching bases. The CDR3 extends over 14 amino acids. Germline V gene lookup returns CDR1 LGHNA and CDR2 YNFKEQ. Between the trimmed V and J ends, which lost 9 bases and 2 bases, there was a span of 17 bases. CDR3: CASRQGSRAYEQYF. The CDR3 region has the DNA TGTGCCAGTCGGCAGGGCAGCCGAGCCTACGAGCAGTACTTC.

The chain recombines TRBV14 with TRBJ2-7; 8 bases line up with TRBD2. Germline V lookup: CDR1 SGHDN, CDR2 FVKESK. This CDR3 is 17 amino acids long. Trimming removed 0 bases from V and 3 bases from J; junction bases left unmatched: 10. CDR3 sequence reads: CASSQDSSAGTSYEQYF. The DNA of the CDR3 is TGTGCCAGCAGCCAAGACTCATCTGCTGGGACTAGCTACGAGCAGTACTTC.

J is TRBJ1-2 and V is TRBV7-9, with D unclear. With 1 base removed from V and 6 bases from J, the gap between germline ends came to 6 bases. The CDR3 length is 12 residues. Germline values: CDR1 SEHNR, CDR2 FQNEAQ (reference sequence). CDR3 in DNA: TGTGCCAGCAGCTTAGACGGTCATGGCTACACCTTC. It translates to CASSLDGHGYTF.

This chain links TRBV5-1 with TRBJ2-2, with TRBD1 matching over 8 bases. J gave up 1 base and V 2 bases, and 1 base lay outside the gene matches. The CDR3 loop spans 15 amino acids. CDR1 and CDR2 (germline): SGHRS, YFSETQ. CDR3 sequence: CASSFGTGNTGELFF. The CDR3 DNA follows: TGCGCCAGCAGCTTCGGGACAGGGAACACCGGGGAGCTGTTTTTT. The entire variable domain, with the rest obtained from reference TRBV5-1 and TRBJ2-2, is as follows: KAGVTQTPRYLIKTRGQQVTLSCSPISGHRSVSWYQQTPGQGLQFLFEYFSETQRNKGNFPGRFSGRQFSNSRSEMNVSTLELGDSALYLCASSFGTGNTGELFFGEGSRLTVL.

V usage is TRBV5-1 and J usage is TRBJ2-1; 9 bases align to TRBD1. CDR3 size: 15 residues. CDR1 and CDR2 (germline): SGHRS, YFSETQ. The V gene end was trimmed by 7 bases and the J gene end by 6 bases; junction bases not matched to a gene: 11. The DNA of the CDR3 is TGCGCCAGCGCGTATCGGACAGGGGAAGGCAATGAGCAGTTCTTC. This gives the protein CASAYRTGEGNEQFF.

The J gene is TRBJ1-2, the V gene TRBV5-6; 11 nucleotides line up with TRBD1. V shed 0 bases and J 2 bases; nucleotides not matched to a gene: 6. The CDR3 has 17 residues. The germline V gene encodes CDR1 SGHDT and CDR2 YYEEEE. The CDR3 coding sequence is TGTGCCAGCAGCTTGGGGACAGGGGGCGAAGGAAACTATGGCTACACCTTC. This gives the protein CASSLGTGGEGNYGYTF. Based on the CDR3 plus reference TRBV5-6 and TRBJ1-2, the full variable domain is DAGVTQSPTHLIKTRGQQVTLRCSPKSGHDTVSWYQQALGQGPQFIFQYYEEEERQRGNFPDRFSGHQFPNYSSELNVNALLLGDSALYLCASSLGTGGEGNYGYTFGSGTRLTVV.

V gene TRBV28 combines with J gene TRBJ1-6; no clear D gene. V lost 1 base and J lost 6, with 13 bases in between. The CDR3 is 16 amino acids. In germline, CDR1 is MDHEN, CDR2 SYDVKM. The CDR3 DNA is TGTGCCAGCAGTTTATTCGACATTAGTGGTAATTCACCCCTCCACTTT. Translating it yields CASSLFDISGNSPLHF.